A selection of T cell receptor beta chains follows, all from one sample in a study of CD8 T cells in ankylosing spondylitis. One entry per CDR3 protein, called by TCRdb with MiXCR from the 5' RACE reads. The repertoire holds roughly 230,000 distinct CDR3 sequences, with 18% as singletons. The sequenced material came from blood, either unsorted or a sorted T cell fraction (not recorded which). Receptors originate from a male donor with ankylosing spondylitis or in good health (not recorded which). Both conserved end residues are part of each CDR3. A D gene is named only where the DNA matches it firmly. The size field is filled for only some rows; it gives once, few, many or a size class.

clone_size: .
j_call: TRBJ2-7
v_call: TRBV27
d_call: .
cdr3_nt: TGTGCCAGCGCAGAAAGGGAACAGGGAACCTACGAGCAGTACTTC
cdr3_aa: CASAEREQGTYEQYF

clone_size: .
j_call: TRBJ1-2
v_call: TRBV11-2
d_call: .
cdr3_nt: TGTGCCAGCAACTTCCCGGGAACCTACTATGGCTACACCTTC
cdr3_aa: CASNFPGTYYGYTF

clone_size: few
j_call: TRBJ2-1
v_call: TRBV4-1
d_call: .
cdr3_nt: TGCGCCAGCAGCCAAGAACGGCCTTACTCCTACAATGAGCAGTTCTTC
cdr3_aa: CASSQERPYSYNEQFF

clone_size: few
j_call: TRBJ2-7
v_call: TRBV10-2
d_call: TRBD2
cdr3_nt: TGCGCCAGCAGTGTAGCTAGCGGGAGGGTAAATGAGCAGTACTTC
cdr3_aa: CASSVASGRVNEQYF

clone_size: once
j_call: TRBJ2-3
v_call: TRBV10-2
d_call: .
cdr3_nt: TGTGCCTGCAGCCAGGCGATGGGTCACGGCACTCACACAGATACGCAGTATTTT
cdr3_aa: CACSQAMGHGTHTDTQYF

clone_size: many
j_call: TRBJ2-1
v_call: TRBV9
d_call: .
cdr3_nt: TGTGCCAGCAGCGTAGTCCCCCTCCCCAATGAGCAGTTCTTC
cdr3_aa: CASSVVPLPNEQFF

clone_size: few
j_call: TRBJ2-7
v_call: TRBV29-1
d_call: .
cdr3_nt: TGCAGCGTTCTAGGGGGGGAGGACCTCTACGAGCAGTACTTC
cdr3_aa: CSVLGGEDLYEQYF

clone_size: few
j_call: TRBJ2-7
v_call: TRBV20-1
d_call: TRBD2
cdr3_nt: TGCAGTGCTAGGTTGTTGAGGGAGCGGGAGATTTACGAGCAGTACTTC
cdr3_aa: CSARLLREREIYEQYF

clone_size: many
j_call: TRBJ1-2
v_call: TRBV5-6
d_call: .
cdr3_nt: TGTGCCAGCAGCTTGACCCACAGTGGCTTCGGCTATGGCTACACCTTC
cdr3_aa: CASSLTHSGFGYGYTF

clone_size: few
j_call: TRBJ1-1
v_call: TRBV29-1
d_call: .
cdr3_nt: TGCAGCGTTGTTCTCTTTGCGCGGGAGGACACTGAAGCTTTCTTT
cdr3_aa: CSVVLFAREDTEAFF

clone_size: .
j_call: TRBJ1-1
v_call: TRBV5-1
d_call: .
cdr3_nt: TGCGCCAGCAGCTTGGACAGGGCCGGGGACACTGAAGCTTTCTTT
cdr3_aa: CASSLDRAGDTEAFF

clone_size: many
j_call: TRBJ1-2
v_call: TRBV24-1
d_call: .
cdr3_nt: TGTGCCACCAGTGAGCGGGACGACAACTACATCTTC
cdr3_aa: CATSERDDNYIF

clone_size: .
j_call: TRBJ2-1
v_call: TRBV7-6
d_call: .
cdr3_nt: TGTGCCAGCAGCTTAGGGTCTTCTAGTCGAAGCTCCTACAATGAGCAGTTCTTC
cdr3_aa: CASSLGSSSRSSYNEQFF

clone_size: .
j_call: TRBJ1-2
v_call: TRBV27
d_call: .
cdr3_nt: TGTGCCAGCAGCCATAATCGTTTGGGGGGGGCGAATGGCTACACCTTC
cdr3_aa: CASSHNRLGGANGYTF

clone_size: few
j_call: TRBJ2-7
v_call: TRBV28
d_call: TRBD1
cdr3_nt: TGTGCCAGCAGTCCCAATTGGACAGGGGGCAGTAGTAGGATCTACGAGCAGTACTTC
cdr3_aa: CASSPNWTGGSSRIYEQYF

clone_size: .
j_call: TRBJ2-7
v_call: TRBV5-5
d_call: .
cdr3_nt: TGTGCCAGCAGCCCGGAACGTGCCTACGAGCAGTACTTC
cdr3_aa: CASSPERAYEQYF

clone_size: few
j_call: TRBJ2-7
v_call: TRBV12-3/TRBV12-4
d_call: TRBD2
cdr3_nt: TGTGCCAGCAGTCATTGGGGGGGACCCGAGCAGTACTTC
cdr3_aa: CASSHWGGPEQYF

clone_size: .
j_call: TRBJ1-4
v_call: TRBV5-1
d_call: .
cdr3_nt: TGCGCCAGTAGCTTGGAGTCGACAACAACTAATGAAAAACTGTTTTTT
cdr3_aa: CASSLESTTTNEKLFF

clone_size: .
j_call: TRBJ2-1
v_call: TRBV7-6
d_call: TRBD2
cdr3_nt: TGTGCCAGCAGCTTAGCGACTAGCGGGAGCTATGAGCAGTTCTTC
cdr3_aa: CASSLATSGSYEQFF

clone_size: .
j_call: TRBJ2-1
v_call: TRBV3-1
d_call: .
cdr3_nt: TGTGCCAGCTGCCCACGACTAGGGGGGTTCGATGAGCAGTTCTTC
cdr3_aa: CASCPRLGGFDEQFF

clone_size: many
j_call: TRBJ2-7
v_call: TRBV5-1
d_call: TRBD2
cdr3_nt: TGCGCCAGCAGCTTTGGTAGCGGGAGCTACGAGCAGTACTTC
cdr3_aa: CASSFGSGSYEQYF

clone_size: many
j_call: TRBJ2-2
v_call: TRBV4-1
d_call: .
cdr3_nt: TGCGCCAGCAGCCAAGGTGCCTTCCCGAACACCGGGGAGCTGTTTTTT
cdr3_aa: CASSQGAFPNTGELFF

clone_size: .
j_call: TRBJ1-5
v_call: TRBV6-5
d_call: .
cdr3_nt: TGTGCCAGCAGTTCCGAGGGAATCACGGGCAATCAGCCCCAGCATTTT
cdr3_aa: CASSSEGITGNQPQHF

clone_size: .
j_call: TRBJ2-2
v_call: TRBV5-6
d_call: .
cdr3_nt: TGTGCCAGCAGCTTGGAGGTCCAGCAGCACGGGGAGCTGTTTTTT
cdr3_aa: CASSLEVQQHGELFF